What follows is one TCR beta chain and its context. This entry is derived from a study of blood T cell repertoires in COVID-19. Whole-study context: Sources were T cells, B-cell-depleted T cells, or PBMCs; the material itself was cDNA or gDNA.

Per the original methods: Estimation of nucleated cell counts was performed using reference gene primer amplification. Profiling relied on immunoSEQ multiplex PCR, and the TCRdb table lists in-frame clones only, not all of them. The DNA was the basis for D and trimming; V, J and clone size are from that table. The table includes under 200,000 clones, nearly 90% detected once. This CDR3 is built from 13 residues. With V trimmed by 9 bases and J by 1 base, 4 bases remained unmatched. Germline CDR1 SGHRS, CDR2 YFSETQ. Sequenced input: peripheral blood. The clonotype comes from a man aged 55 to 70 with active or convalescent COVID-19. The chain uses TRBV5-1 and TRBJ1-1, with TRBD1 matching 9 bases. The CDR3 protein is CATATGGNTEAFF. CDR3 DNA sequence: TGCGCCACCGCGACAGGGGGGAACACTGAAGCTTTCTTT.